This T cell receptor beta chain was sequenced in a study of PD-L1 blockade in urothelial cancer. As for the study in general: Blood drawn 3 weeks (second dose) and 6 weeks after treatment start was analyzed.

Sequencing used immunoSEQ multiplex PCR; TCRdb keeps in-frame clones, though not all of them. Of 40,000 or so clones listed, over 65% are singletons. Enrolled patients showed locally advanced or metastatic urothelial carcinoma. In germline, CDR1 is MNHEY, CDR2 SVGAGI. Trimming shortened V by 0 bases and J by 0 bases, and 11 bases separated the two germline ends. This CDR3 is 16 amino acids long. The sequences come from PBMCs, collected around atezolizumab (anti-PD-L1) treatment. This chain uses TRBV6-5 with TRBJ1-1; D is unresolved. The TCR originated in an older man with urothelial cancer. DNA for the CDR3: TGTGCCAGCAGTTACTCGAGGAGCAGCATGAACACTGAAGCTTTCTTT. Protein sequence: CASSYSRSSMNTEAFF.